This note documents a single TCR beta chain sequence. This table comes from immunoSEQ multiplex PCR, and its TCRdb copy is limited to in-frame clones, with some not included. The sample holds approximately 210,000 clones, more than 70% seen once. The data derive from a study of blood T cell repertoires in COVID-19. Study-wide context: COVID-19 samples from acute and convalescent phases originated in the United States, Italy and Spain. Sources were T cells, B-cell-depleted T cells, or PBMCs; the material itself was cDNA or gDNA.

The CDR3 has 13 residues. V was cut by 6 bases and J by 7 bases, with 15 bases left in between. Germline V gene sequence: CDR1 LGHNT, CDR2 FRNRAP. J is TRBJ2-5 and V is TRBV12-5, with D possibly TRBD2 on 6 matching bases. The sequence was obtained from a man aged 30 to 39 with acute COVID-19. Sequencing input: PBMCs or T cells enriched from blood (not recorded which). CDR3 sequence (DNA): TGTGCTAGTGGATTACTAGCCCCGGGGACCCAGTACTTC. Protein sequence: CASGLLAPGTQYF.